This TCR beta chain was observed in a study of blood T cell repertoires in COVID-19. In the original workflow: For nucleated cells, counts were estimated from reference gene primer amplification. Generated by immunoSEQ multiplex PCR, the TCRdb table keeps only in-frame clones and is missing some. V, J and clone size are taken as reported in that table, and D and trimming were inferred from the DNA itself. The repertoire holds some 300,000 clones, with 85% to 90% as singletons. Allocation to cohorts depended on clinical history reported by the participants. Germline CDR1 reads SGHTA; CDR2 reads FQGTGA. V was trimmed by 3 bases and J by 5 bases, leaving 10 bases between them. This CDR3 region has 13 residues.

The V gene is TRBV7-3, the J gene TRBJ1-1; D is uncertain. Sequencing used PBMCs or T cells enriched from blood (not recorded which). This sequence was found in a woman younger than 45 who had recovered from COVID-19. CDR3 sequence (DNA): TGTGCCAGCAGCTTTCAGGCCGAGACTGAAGCTTTCTTT. Residues: CASSFQAETEAFF.